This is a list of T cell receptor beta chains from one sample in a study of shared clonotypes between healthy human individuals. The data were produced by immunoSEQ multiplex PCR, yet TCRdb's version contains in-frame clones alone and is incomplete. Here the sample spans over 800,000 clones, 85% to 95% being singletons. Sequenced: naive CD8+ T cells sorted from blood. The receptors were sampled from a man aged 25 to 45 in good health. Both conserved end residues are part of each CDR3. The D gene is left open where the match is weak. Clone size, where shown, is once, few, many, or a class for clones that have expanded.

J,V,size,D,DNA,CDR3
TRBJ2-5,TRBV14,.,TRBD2,TGTGCCAGCAGCAACGGACTAGCGGGAAGTGTGGAGACCCAGTACTTC,CASSNGLAGSVETQYF
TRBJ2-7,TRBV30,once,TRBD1,TGTGCCTGGAAACAGGGGTTTTTTCGCGAGCAGTACTTC,CAWKQGFFREQYF
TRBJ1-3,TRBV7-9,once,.,TGTGCCACGTCGGGACCCAGCTCTGGAAACACCATATATTTT,CATSGPSSGNTIYF
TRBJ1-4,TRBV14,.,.,TGTGCCAGCAGCGAACAGTCCTCTTTTGAAAAACTGTTTTTT,CASSEQSSFEKLFF
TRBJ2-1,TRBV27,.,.,TGTGCCAGCAGTTTAGGGGCAGGCCTCTACAATGAGCAGTTCTTC,CASSLGAGLYNEQFF
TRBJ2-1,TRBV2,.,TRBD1,TGTGCCAGCGGAAGGGGGCGCGAGTCTTATAACAATGAGCAGTTCTTC,CASGRGRESYNNEQFF
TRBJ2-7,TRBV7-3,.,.,TGTGCCAGCAGCTTAACAGGTAGCCTGAACGAGCAGTACTTC,CASSLTGSLNEQYF
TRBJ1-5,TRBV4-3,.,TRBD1,TGCGCCAGCAGCCAAGACTGGGACAGGGAATATTCTAGCAATCAGCCCCAGCATTTT,CASSQDWDREYSSNQPQHF
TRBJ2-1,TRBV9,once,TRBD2,TGTGCCAGCAGCGTCGGGACTAGCGGGGGGAATGAGCAGTTCTTC,CASSVGTSGGNEQFF
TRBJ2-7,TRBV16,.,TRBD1,TGTGCCAGCAGCCACCGGGACAGCTACGAGCAGTACTTC,CASSHRDSYEQYF
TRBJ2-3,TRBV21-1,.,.,TGTGCCAGCGGGGCCCCGGGGGCTTCGATCCCAGATACGCAGTATTTT,CASGAPGASIPDTQYF
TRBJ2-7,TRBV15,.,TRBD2,TGTGCCACCAGCAGAGATCTCGGACTAGCGGCCTACGAGCAGTACTTC,CATSRDLGLAAYEQYF
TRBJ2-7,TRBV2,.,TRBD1,TGTGCCACCCAGGGCCGGGACAGGGGGTTGGAGCAGTACTTC,CATQGRDRGLEQYF
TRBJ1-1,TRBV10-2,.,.,TGCGCCAGCAGTGAGTATATACAGGGATACGGCACTGAAGCTTTCTTT,CASSEYIQGYGTEAFF
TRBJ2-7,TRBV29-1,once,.,TGCAGCGTTGGGGCAGGGCGCTCCTACGAGCAGTACTTC,CSVGAGRSYEQYF
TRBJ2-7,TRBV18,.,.,TGTGCCAGCTCGACGCCCGAGGGGACCATCTACGAGCAGTACTTC,CASSTPEGTIYEQYF
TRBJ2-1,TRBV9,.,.,TGTGCCAGCAGCGACCGGCAAAGCTCCTACAATGAGCAGTTCTTC,CASSDRQSSYNEQFF
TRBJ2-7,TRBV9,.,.,TGTGCCAGCAGCGTAGCCATCGGGGACGGGTTTAGCTCCTACGAGCAGTACTTC,CASSVAIGDGFSSYEQYF
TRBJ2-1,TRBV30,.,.,TGTGCCTGGTCAGGGTTGGGGGGTGGAGAGCAGTTCTTC,CAWSGLGGGEQFF
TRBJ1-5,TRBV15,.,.,TGTGCCACCAGCAGAGCCGGACTTGGCAATCAGCCCCAGCATTTT,CATSRAGLGNQPQHF
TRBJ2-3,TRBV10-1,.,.,TGCGCCAGCAGTGACAGCCGAATCACAGATACGCAGTATTTT,CASSDSRITDTQYF
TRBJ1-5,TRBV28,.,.,TGTGCCAGCAGTTTTAGGTACAGGGCGAGCAATCAGCCCCAGCATTTT,CASSFRYRASNQPQHF
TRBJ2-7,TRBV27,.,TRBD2,TGTGCCAGCAGTTTATCGTCGACTAGCCTCTCCTACGAGCAGTACTTC,CASSLSSTSLSYEQYF
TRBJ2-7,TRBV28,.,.,TGTGCCAGCAGCGCGGTAGACTACGAGCAGTACTTC,CASSAVDYEQYF
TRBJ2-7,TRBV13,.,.,TGTGCCAGCAGCCCAGGAACGACCTACGAGCAGTACTTC,CASSPGTTYEQYF
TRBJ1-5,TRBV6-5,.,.,TGTGCCAGCAGTTACTCGACCGATCAGCCCCAGCATTTT,CASSYSTDQPQHF
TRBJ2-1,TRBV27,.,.,TGTGCCAGCCTCCCCCTGAACGGGGGATCCTACAATGAGCAGTTCTTC,CASLPLNGGSYNEQFF
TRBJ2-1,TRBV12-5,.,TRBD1,TGTGCTAGTGGACCGGGACAGGGAGGGAATGAGCAGTTCTTC,CASGPGQGGNEQFF
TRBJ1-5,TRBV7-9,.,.,TGTGCCAGCAGCCCATTGACGGAAGGCCAAGTTAATCAGCCCCAGCATTTT,CASSPLTEGQVNQPQHF
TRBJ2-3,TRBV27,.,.,TGTGCCAGCACCGAAAGAGCTTGGGTTGGCTCCTCCGGAACAGATACGCAGTATTTT,CASTERAWVGSSGTDTQYF
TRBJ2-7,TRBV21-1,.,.,TGTGCCAGCAGCAAGGCCGATAACCGGCTAGCGGACAATTCCTACGAGCAGTACTTC,CASSKADNRLADNSYEQYF
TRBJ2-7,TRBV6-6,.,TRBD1,TGTGCCAGCAGCCCAGGGGGCTACGAGCAGTACTTC,CASSPGGYEQYF
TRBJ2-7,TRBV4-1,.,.,TGCGCCAGCAGCCAAGCAGGAATGGTTTACGAGCAGTACTTC,CASSQAGMVYEQYF
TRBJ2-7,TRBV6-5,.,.,TGTGCCAGCAGTTACGGGGATCCGATGAAGAACGAGCAGTACTTC,CASSYGDPMKNEQYF
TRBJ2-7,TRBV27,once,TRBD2,TGTGCCAGCTCGGAGGGAGGGCCCTACGAGCAGTACTTC,CASSEGGPYEQYF
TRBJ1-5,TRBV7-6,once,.,TGTGCCAGCAGCTTAGGAGAAATTAATCAGCCCCAGCATTTT,CASSLGEINQPQHF
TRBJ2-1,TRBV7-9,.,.,TGTGCCAGCAGTACCGTAGCCCAGTCTGCTTACAATGAGCAGTTCTTC,CASSTVAQSAYNEQFF
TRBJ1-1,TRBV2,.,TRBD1,TGTGCCAGCAACACCGGGACAGGGGGCATGAACACTGAAGCTTTCTTT,CASNTGTGGMNTEAFF
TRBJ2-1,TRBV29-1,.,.,TGCAGCGTTGAAGGCTTAAGCGAGAGCTCCTACAATGAGCAGTTCTTC,CSVEGLSESSYNEQFF
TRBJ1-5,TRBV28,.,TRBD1,TGTGCCAGCAGCTCCCGACAGGGGATGGGGGGTCAGCCCCAGCATTTT,CASSSRQGMGGQPQHF
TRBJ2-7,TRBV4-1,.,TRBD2,TGCGCCAGCAGCCAAGAAGCGGGAGGGCCTACCGAGCAGTACTTC,CASSQEAGGPTEQYF
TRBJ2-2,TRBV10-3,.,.,TGTGCCATCAATCGGGAGTTCCCCGGGGAGCTGTTTTTT,CAINREFPGELFF
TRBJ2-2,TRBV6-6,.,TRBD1,TGTGCCAGCATTCCGGACAGGGGATACACCGGGGAGCTGTTTTTT,CASIPDRGYTGELFF
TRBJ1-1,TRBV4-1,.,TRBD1,TGCGCCAGCAGCCAGTGGACAGGGAACACTGAAGCTTTCTTT,CASSQWTGNTEAFF
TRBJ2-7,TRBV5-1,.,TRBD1,TGCGCCAGCAGCTTGGAGGGACAGACAACCGAAAACTACGAGCAGTACTTC,CASSLEGQTTENYEQYF
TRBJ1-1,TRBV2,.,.,TGTGCCAGCAGTGAAACCGGGTCGAAGAACACTGAAGCTTTCTTT,CASSETGSKNTEAFF
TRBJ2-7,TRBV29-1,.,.,TGCAGCGCACTATCGTCAGGGTCCTACGAGCAGTACTTC,CSALSSGSYEQYF
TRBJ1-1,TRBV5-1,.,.,TGCGCCAGCAGCCCGTGGGGTTCTGAAGCTTTCTTT,CASSPWGSEAFF
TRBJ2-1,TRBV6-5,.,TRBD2,TGTGCCAGCAGCCCGAGCGGGAGACTGTACAATGAGCAGTTCTTC,CASSPSGRLYNEQFF
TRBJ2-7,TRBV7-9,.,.,TGTGCCAGCATCGAACCTCTCTCCTACGAGCAGTACTTC,CASIEPLSYEQYF
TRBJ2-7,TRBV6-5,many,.,TGTGCCAGCAAGGGGCCTTCCTACGAGCAGTACTTC,CASKGPSYEQYF
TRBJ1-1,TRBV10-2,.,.,TGCGCCAGCAGTGATCCGGGGCAGGGGTGGACTGAAGCTTTCTTT,CASSDPGQGWTEAFF